Following are 24 T cell receptor beta chains from one sample sequenced in a study of blood T cell repertoires in COVID-19. The data were produced by immunoSEQ multiplex PCR, yet TCRdb's version contains in-frame clones alone and is incomplete. The top ten clones hold about 14% of a sample with more than 150,000 clones, less than 90% of them seen once. The material sequenced was peripheral blood. Receptors were obtained from a man younger than 35 with active or convalescent COVID-19.

The chain combines TRBV15 with TRBJ1-4; 8 positions agree with TRBD1. J gave up 7 bases and V 0 bases, and 7 bases lay outside the gene matches. Per germline, CDR1 LNHNV and CDR2 YYDKDF (reference sequence). The CDR3 loop spans 16 amino acids. This CDR3 reads CATSRDFDRGGEKLFF. CDR3 nucleotide sequence: TGTGCCACCAGCAGAGATTTCGACAGGGGCGGTGAAAAACTGTTTTTT.

The chain links TRBV4-1 to TRBJ2-1, with TRBD2 identical over 8 bases. CDR3 length: 14 amino acids. The V and J ends lost 1 base and 7 bases, in that order; junction bases with no gene match: 3. Germline V CDR1 and CDR2: MGHRA, YSYEKL. CDR3 protein: CASSQAGGKNEQFF. The CDR3 bases are TGCGCCAGCAGCCAAGCGGGGGGGAAAAATGAGCAGTTCTTC.

The chain links TRBV6-6 to TRBJ2-3; TRBD1 agrees at 12 bases. The V gene end was trimmed by 4 bases and the J gene end by 4 bases; junction bases not matched to a gene: 6. CDR1 and CDR2 from the germline V gene are MNHNY and SVGAGI (reference sequence). The CDR3 spans 16 residues. The CDR3 is CASSSSGTGGSDTQYF. The CDR3 region has the DNA TGTGCCAGCAGTTCCTCCGGGACAGGGGGCTCAGATACGCAGTATTTT.

The V and J genes are TRBV19 and TRBJ1-5; the match to TRBD1 covers 8 bases. CDR1 is LNHDA, CDR2 SQIVND, per germline (reference sequence). The CDR3 covers 14 residues. V shed 5 bases and J 9 bases; nucleotides not matched to a gene: 9. The CDR3 sequence: CASSPRDRSGPQHF. Written as DNA, the CDR3 is TGTGCCAGTAGTCCCCGGGACAGGTCTGGGCCCCAGCATTTT.

This chain links TRBV13 with TRBJ1-2; D is perhaps TRBD1 (5 bases). The V gene's germline CDR1 is PRHDT and CDR2 FYEKMQ (reference sequence). CDR3 length: 15 residues. V was shortened by 0 bases and J by 7 bases, with 15 bases between the two germline ends. The CDR3 region is CASSLGQTAGIGYTF. The CDR3 coding sequence is TGTGCCAGCAGCTTAGGCCAGACGGCAGGGATTGGCTACACCTTC.

V and J are TRBV7-2 and TRBJ2-7, with TRBD1 identical over 9 bases. Trimming removed 3 bases from V and 6 bases from J; junction bases left unmatched: 9. The CDR3 totals 15 residues. The germline gives CDR1 SGHTA, CDR2 FQGNSA. The CDR3 region is CASSLDRGPLFEQYF. DNA for the CDR3: TGTGCCAGCAGCTTGGACAGGGGCCCTCTATTCGAGCAGTACTTC.

V gene TRBV28 combines with J gene TRBJ2-7; 13 bases line up with TRBD2. Germline CDR1 reads MDHEN; CDR2 reads SYDVKM. V trimming: 6 bases; J trimming: 6 bases; junction bases outside the gene matches: 5. The CDR3 totals 14 residues. The CDR3 reads CASSRGLAGSEQYF. The CDR3 bases are TGTGCCAGCAGCCGGGGACTAGCGGGATCCGAGCAGTACTTC.

The chain has TRBV7-9 and TRBJ1-5, with D possibly matching TRBD1 (6 bases). The CDR3 is made up of 17 amino acids. With 1 base removed from V and 1 base from J, the gap between germline ends came to 14 bases. CDR1 and CDR2 (germline): SEHNR, FQNEAQ (reference sequence). CDR3 loop: CASSLDWDTGSNQPQHF. Written as DNA, the CDR3 is TGTGCCAGCAGCTTAGATTGGGACACAGGGAGCAATCAGCCCCAGCATTTT. Filled out from reference TRBV7-9 and TRBJ1-5, the complete variable domain reads DTGVSQNPRHKITKRGQNVTFRCDPISEHNRLYWYRQTLGQGPEFLTYFQNEAQLEKSRLLSDRFSAERPKGSFSTLEIQRTEQGDSAMYLCASSLDWDTGSNQPQHFGDGTRLSIL.

This clone was detected once. V and J are TRBV6-5 and TRBJ1-1; 7 bases agree with TRBD1. Trimming at V came to 2 bases and at J to 5 bases, leaving 2 bases not matched to a gene. The germline gives CDR1 MNHEY, CDR2 SVGAGI. This CDR3 comprises 13 residues. CDR3 in DNA: TGTGCCAGCAGTTACGACAGGGTTACTGAAGCTTTCTTT. Protein sequence: CASSYDRVTEAFF.

The chain recombines TRBV7-6 with TRBJ2-3, with 13 bases fitting TRBD2. V dropped 4 bases and J dropped 4; count of bases not matched to a gene: 11. The CDR3 has 18 residues. Germline loops: CDR1 SGHVS, CDR2 FNYEAQ. The CDR3 reads CASSSPPLAGGDADTQYF. The CDR3 nucleotides read TGTGCCAGCAGCTCCCCCCCACTAGCGGGAGGGGATGCAGATACGCAGTATTTT.

The genes are TRBV2 and TRBJ2-3; TRBD2 aligns across 8 bases. J was trimmed by 2 bases and V by 6 bases; bases with no gene match: 4. Per the germline V gene, CDR1 is SNHLY and CDR2 is FYNNEI. This CDR3 has 14 residues. The CDR3 loop is CASRRLANTDTQYF. The CDR3 DNA reads TGTGCCAGCAGGAGACTAGCGAACACAGATACGCAGTATTTT.

The chain recombines TRBV24-1 with TRBJ2-7; 9 nucleotides align to TRBD1. Unmatched junction bases numbered 1, after V lost 3 bases and J lost 5 bases. The CDR3 is 13 residues long. CDR1 KGHDR and CDR2 SFDVKD come from the germline V gene. Written as DNA, the CDR3 is TGTGCCACCAGTGATGGGACAGGGAACGAGCAGTACTTC. This encodes CATSDGTGNEQYF.

The V gene is TRBV4-3, the J gene TRBJ1-4, with 8 bases aligning to TRBD1. Trimming at V came to 4 bases and at J to 8 bases, leaving 15 bases not matched to a gene. Per the germline V gene, CDR1 is LGHNA and CDR2 is YSLEER. The CDR3 loop spans 17 amino acids. The CDR3 nucleotides read TGCGCCAGCAGCCCCTTTCTTGACAGGGGAGGCGGGGAAAAACTGTTTTTT. Residues: CASSPFLDRGGGEKLFF.

The chain employs TRBV7-6 and TRBJ1-2, with D unclear. The CDR3 runs to 14 residues. Deletions cut 1 base from V and 2 bases from J, with 8 bases between. Germline CDR1 and CDR2: SGHVS and FNYEAQ. The CDR3 protein is CASSLGTHNYGYTF. DNA for the CDR3: TGTGCCAGCAGCTTAGGCACACACAACTATGGCTACACCTTC.

This clone was recorded only once. V and J are TRBV5-1 and TRBJ2-2; perhaps TRBD1 as D (6 bases). Deletions cut 4 bases from V and 5 bases from J, with 15 bases between. CDR1 and CDR2 from the germline V gene are SGHRS and YFSETQ. This CDR3 comprises 15 residues. The CDR3 DNA reads TGCGCCAGCAGCCGGTACGTGGGGGCGACCGGGGAGCTGTTTTTT. Residues: CASSRYVGATGELFF.

The chain has TRBV28 and TRBJ2-1; the match to TRBD2 covers 12 bases. CDR1 and CDR2 (germline): MDHEN, SYDVKM. The J segment lost 6 bases and the V segment lost 5 bases, leaving 5 bases of the junction unmatched. The CDR3 sequence is 15 residues long. CDR3 sequence reads: CASSPTSGSGNEQFF. CDR3 nucleotides: TGTGCCAGCAGTCCGACTAGCGGGAGCGGCAATGAGCAGTTCTTC.

This rearrangement joins TRBV5-1 to TRBJ1-1; weak D call: TRBD1 (5 bases). The CDR3 has 14 residues. Trimming shortened V by 2 bases and J by 4 bases, and 12 bases separated the two germline ends. In germline, CDR1 is SGHRS, CDR2 YFSETQ. CDR3 amino acids: CASSLATQGTEAFF. The CDR3 bases are TGCGCCAGCAGCTTAGCCACTCAGGGCACTGAAGCTTTCTTT.

The J gene is TRBJ2-3, the V gene TRBV7-6; a possible D gene is TRBD2 (5 bases). CDR1 and CDR2 from the germline V gene are SGHVS and FNYEAQ. V lost 1 base and J 7 bases, leaving 12 bases between the germline ends. The CDR3 covers 14 residues. CDR3 region: CASSLVEGANTQYF. The DNA for the CDR3 is TGTGCCAGCAGCTTAGTTGAGGGAGCAAATACGCAGTATTTT.

This clone has just one count. The CDR3 sequence: CASYRSNYGYTF. As DNA, the CDR3 is TGTGCCAGTTACAGGAGTAACTATGGCTACACCTTC. The chain is built from TRBV6-5 and TRBJ1-2, with D possibly being TRBD1 (5 bases). The CDR3 runs to 12 residues. Germline-derived CDR1 and CDR2 are MNHEY and SVGAGI. The V end lost 9 bases, the J end lost 1 base, and 9 bases lay between the germline ends.

The chain is built from TRBV19 and TRBJ1-3, with no clear D. V lost 0 bases, J lost 0 bases, and 6 bases lay in between. Germline CDR1 LNHDA, CDR2 SQIVND (reference sequence). The CDR3 sequence is 15 residues long. In DNA, the CDR3 is TGTGCCAGTAGTATAGACACCTACTCTGGAAACACCATATATTTT. Translating gives CASSIDTYSGNTIYF.

This chain uses TRBV15 with TRBJ2-7; 12 nucleotides align to TRBD1. The CDR3 is made up of 15 amino acids. The ends lost 4 bases at V and 4 bases at J; junction bases unmatched: 5. Germline CDR1 LNHNV, CDR2 YYDKDF (reference sequence). CDR3 sequence (DNA): TGTGCCACCAGCACCGGGACAGGGGGCTTTTACGAGCAGTACTTC. Its protein product is CATSTGTGGFYEQYF.

The CDR3 bases are TGTGCCAGCAGCCCTGGGACAGGGGGACCTGGCAATCAGCCCCAGCATTTT. Translation: CASSPGTGGPGNQPQHF. This chain links TRBV3-1 (or the pseudogene TRBV3-2) with TRBJ1-5; 11 positions agree with TRBD1. Germline CDR1 and CDR2: LGHDT and YNNKEL (reference sequence). With V trimmed by 4 bases and J by 2 bases, 7 bases remained unmatched. This CDR3 comprises 17 residues.

This clone has a single count. The chain joins TRBV15 to TRBJ1-6; D may be TRBD1 (6 bases). This CDR3 has 14 amino acids. CDR1 and CDR2 from the germline V gene are LNHNV and YYDKDF (reference sequence). DNA of the CDR3: TGTGATTGGTTTATGGGCACAGGGTATTCACCCCTCCACTTT. Translated: CDWFMGTGYSPLHF. Full variable domain (missing parts from reference TRBV15 and TRBJ1-6): DAMVIQNPRYQVTQFGKPVTLSCSQTLNHNVMYWYQQKSSQAPKLLFHYYDKDFNNEADTPDNFQSRRPNTSFCFLDIRSPGLGDTAMYLCDWFMGTGYSPLHFGNGTRLTVT.

The chain recombines TRBV5-1 with TRBJ2-3; D is perhaps TRBD1 (5 bases). The CDR3 is made up of 13 amino acids. Trimming cost V 0 bases and J 7 bases, with 9 bases left between them. Germline assignment: CDR1 SGHRS and CDR2 YFSETQ. CDR3 residues: CASSLATDNTQYF. CDR3 bases: TGCGCCAGCAGCTTGGCGACGGACAATACGCAGTATTTT.